This T cell receptor (beta chain) was identified during a study of monozygotic twins with inflammatory bowel disease. Study conclusions and caveats: Those with IBD had lower TCRbeta diversity (inverse Simpson) than their healthy co-twins did.

As regards this clonotype: As yet, its antigen is unknown.

The CDR3 has 13 residues. Germline V CDR1 and CDR2: GTSNPN, SVGIG (reference sequence). From the 5' RACE reads, TCRdb lists one entry per CDR3 protein and no DNA. The sample table includes over 150,000 distinct CDR3 sequences. The TCR was taken from a human donor with ulcerative colitis or Crohn's disease, or a healthy co-twin of an affected twin (not recorded which). The chain employs TRBV30 and TRBJ1-2. Sequenced: blood. CDR3 in amino acids: CAWHRSFNYGYTF.